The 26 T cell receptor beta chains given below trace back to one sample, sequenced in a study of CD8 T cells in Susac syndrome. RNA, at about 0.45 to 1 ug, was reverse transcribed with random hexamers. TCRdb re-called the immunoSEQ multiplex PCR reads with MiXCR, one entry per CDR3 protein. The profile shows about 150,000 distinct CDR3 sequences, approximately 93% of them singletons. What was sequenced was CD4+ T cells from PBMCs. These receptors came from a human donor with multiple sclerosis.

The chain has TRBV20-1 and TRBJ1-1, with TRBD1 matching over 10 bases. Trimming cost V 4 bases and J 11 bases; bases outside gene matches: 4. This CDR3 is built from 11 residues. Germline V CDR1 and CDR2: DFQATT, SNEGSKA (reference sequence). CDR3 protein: CSAIDRGQAFF. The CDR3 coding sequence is TGCAGTGCTATTGACAGGGGGCAGGCTTTCTTT.

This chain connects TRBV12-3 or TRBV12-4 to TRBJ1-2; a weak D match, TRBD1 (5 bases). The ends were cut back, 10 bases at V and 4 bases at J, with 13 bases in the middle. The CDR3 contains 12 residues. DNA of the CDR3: TGTGCCAATTGGGACGGAAGCTATGGCTACACCTTC. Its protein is CANWDGSYGYTF.

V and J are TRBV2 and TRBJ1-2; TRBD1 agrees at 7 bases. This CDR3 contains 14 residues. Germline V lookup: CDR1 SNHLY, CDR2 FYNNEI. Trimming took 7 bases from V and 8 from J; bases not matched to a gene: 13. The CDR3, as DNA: TGTGCCAGCACCGATCGGACAGGCTACGGGGGCTACACCTTC. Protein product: CASTDRTGYGGYTF. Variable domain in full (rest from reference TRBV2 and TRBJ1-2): EPEVTQTPSHQVTQMGQEVILRCVPISNHLYFYWYRQILGQKVEFLVSFYNNEISEKSEIFDDQFSVERPDGSNFTLKIRSTKLEDSAMYFCASTDRTGYGGYTFGSGTRLTVV.

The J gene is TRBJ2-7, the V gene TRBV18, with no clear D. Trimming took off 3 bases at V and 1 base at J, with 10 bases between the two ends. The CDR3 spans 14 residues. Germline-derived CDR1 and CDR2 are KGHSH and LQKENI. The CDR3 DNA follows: TGTGCCAGCTCACCGGACCCGGGTTCCTACGAGCAGTACTTC. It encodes CASSPDPGSYEQYF.

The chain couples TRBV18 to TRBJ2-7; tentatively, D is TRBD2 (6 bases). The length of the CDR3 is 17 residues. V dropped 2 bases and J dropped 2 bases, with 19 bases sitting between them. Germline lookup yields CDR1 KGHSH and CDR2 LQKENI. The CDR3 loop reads CASSPVGGGTEAYEQYF. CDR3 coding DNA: TGTGCCAGCTCACCAGTCGGAGGAGGGACCGAGGCCTACGAGCAGTACTTC.

CDR3 nucleotides: TGTGCCAGCAGTTTTGACAGGAACACTGAAGCTTTCTTT. This codes for CASSFDRNTEAFF. The chain uses TRBV27 and TRBJ1-1, with D maybe TRBD1 (5 bases). Germline CDR1 MNHEY, CDR2 SMNVEV (reference sequence). This CDR3 region has 13 residues. Trimming removed 3 bases at V and 1 base at J, with 6 bases between.

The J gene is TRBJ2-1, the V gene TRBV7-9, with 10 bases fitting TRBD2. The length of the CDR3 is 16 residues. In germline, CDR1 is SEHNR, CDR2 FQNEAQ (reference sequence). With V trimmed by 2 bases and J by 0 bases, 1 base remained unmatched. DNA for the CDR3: TGTGCCAGCAGCTTACAGCGGGGGGGCTCCTACAATGAGCAGTTCTTC. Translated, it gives CASSLQRGGSYNEQFF.

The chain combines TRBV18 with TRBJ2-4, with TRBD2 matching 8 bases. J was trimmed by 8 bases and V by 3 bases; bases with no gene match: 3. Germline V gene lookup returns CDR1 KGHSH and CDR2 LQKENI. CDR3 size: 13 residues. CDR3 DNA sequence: TGTGCCAGCTCACCGAGCGGGAGTTACATTCAGTACTTC. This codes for CASSPSGSYIQYF.

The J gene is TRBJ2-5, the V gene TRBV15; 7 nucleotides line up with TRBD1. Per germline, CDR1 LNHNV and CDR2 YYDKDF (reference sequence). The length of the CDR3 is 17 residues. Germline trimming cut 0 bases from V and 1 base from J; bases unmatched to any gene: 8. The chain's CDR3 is CATSRDATGPLQETQYF. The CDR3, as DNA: TGTGCCACCAGCAGAGATGCGACAGGGCCCCTCCAAGAGACCCAGTACTTC.

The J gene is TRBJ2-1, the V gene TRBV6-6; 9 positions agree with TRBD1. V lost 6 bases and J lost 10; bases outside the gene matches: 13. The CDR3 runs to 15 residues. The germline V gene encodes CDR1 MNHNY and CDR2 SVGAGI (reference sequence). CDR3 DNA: TGTGCCAGCAGGCCCGGGACAGGGAGTGGGCAGGAGCAGTTCTTC. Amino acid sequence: CASRPGTGSGQEQFF.

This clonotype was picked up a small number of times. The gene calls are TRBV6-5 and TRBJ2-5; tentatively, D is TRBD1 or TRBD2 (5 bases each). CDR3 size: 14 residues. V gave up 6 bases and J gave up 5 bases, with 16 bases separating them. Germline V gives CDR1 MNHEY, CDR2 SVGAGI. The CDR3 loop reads CASSLGTWGETQYF. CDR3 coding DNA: TGTGCCAGCAGCTTGGGGACCTGGGGTGAGACCCAGTACTTC.

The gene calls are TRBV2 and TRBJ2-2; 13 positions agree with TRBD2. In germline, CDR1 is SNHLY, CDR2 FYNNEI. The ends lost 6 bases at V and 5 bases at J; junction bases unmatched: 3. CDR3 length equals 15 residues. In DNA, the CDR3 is TGTGCCAGCAGGGGACTAGCGGGAAGGACCGGGGAGCTGTTTTTT. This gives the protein CASRGLAGRTGELFF.

The CDR3 loop is CAWSVLNDRQPQHF. In nucleotides, the CDR3 is TGTGCCTGGAGTGTACTTAACGACCGGCAGCCCCAGCATTTT. V usage is TRBV30 and J usage is TRBJ1-5; D unclear. V lost 0 bases, J lost 7 bases, and 13 bases lay in between. Germline V CDR1 and CDR2: GTSNPN, SVGIG (reference sequence). The CDR3 consists of 14 residues.

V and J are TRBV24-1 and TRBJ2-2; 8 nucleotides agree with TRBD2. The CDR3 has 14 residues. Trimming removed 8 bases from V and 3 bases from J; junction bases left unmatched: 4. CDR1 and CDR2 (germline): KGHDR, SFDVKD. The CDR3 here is CATNAGGYTGELFF. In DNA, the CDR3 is TGTGCCACCAACGCGGGGGGCTACACCGGGGAGCTGTTTTTT.

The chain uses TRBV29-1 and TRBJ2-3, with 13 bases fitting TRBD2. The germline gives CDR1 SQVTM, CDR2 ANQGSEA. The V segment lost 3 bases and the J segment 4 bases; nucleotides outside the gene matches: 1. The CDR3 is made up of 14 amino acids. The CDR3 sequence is CSVDTSGGADTQYF. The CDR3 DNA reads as TGCAGCGTTGATACTAGCGGGGGGGCAGATACGCAGTATTTT.

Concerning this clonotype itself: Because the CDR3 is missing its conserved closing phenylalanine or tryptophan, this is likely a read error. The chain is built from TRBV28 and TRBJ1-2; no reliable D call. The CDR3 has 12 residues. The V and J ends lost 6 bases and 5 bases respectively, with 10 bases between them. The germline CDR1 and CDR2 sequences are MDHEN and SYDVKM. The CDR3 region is CASRWEGYGYTL. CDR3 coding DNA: TGTGCCAGCAGGTGGGAGGGATATGGCTACACCCTC.

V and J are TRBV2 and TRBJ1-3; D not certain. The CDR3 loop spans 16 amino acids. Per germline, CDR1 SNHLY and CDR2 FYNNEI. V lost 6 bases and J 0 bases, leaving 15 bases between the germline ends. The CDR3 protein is CASSSVGLYSGNTIYF. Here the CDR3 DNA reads TGTGCCAGCAGCTCGGTGGGGTTATACTCTGGAAACACCATATATTTT.

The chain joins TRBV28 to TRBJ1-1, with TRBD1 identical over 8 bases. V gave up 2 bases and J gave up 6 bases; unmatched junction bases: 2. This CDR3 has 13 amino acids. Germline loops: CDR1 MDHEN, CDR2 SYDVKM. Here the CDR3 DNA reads TGTGCCAGCAGTTTAACCAGGGGGCCTGAAGCTTTCTTT. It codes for CASSLTRGPEAFF.

CDR3 amino acids: CASSSGQGKRGFRDQPQHF. The CDR3 DNA reads as TGTGCCAGCAGCTCGGGACAGGGGAAGCGGGGGTTTCGAGATCAGCCCCAGCATTTT. The rearrangement uses TRBV3-1 and TRBJ1-5, with 10 bases lining up with TRBD1. The CDR3 length is 19 residues. The germline V gene encodes CDR1 LGHDT and CDR2 YNNKEL (reference sequence). V was clipped by 5 bases and J by 5 bases; unmatched bases: 18. Together with reference TRBV3-1 and TRBJ1-5, the CDR3 gives the full variable domain: DTAVSQTPKYLVTQMGNDKSIKCEQNLGHDTMYWYKQDSKKFLKIMFSYNNKELIINETVPNRFSPKSPDKAHLNLHINSLELGDSAVYFCASSSGQGKRGFRDQPQHFGDGTRLSIL.

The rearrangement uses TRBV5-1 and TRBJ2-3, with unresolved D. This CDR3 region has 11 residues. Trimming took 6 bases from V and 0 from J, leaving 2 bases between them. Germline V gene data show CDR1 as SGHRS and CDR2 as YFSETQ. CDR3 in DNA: TGCGCCAGCATGAGCACAGATACGCAGTATTTT. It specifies CASMSTDTQYF.

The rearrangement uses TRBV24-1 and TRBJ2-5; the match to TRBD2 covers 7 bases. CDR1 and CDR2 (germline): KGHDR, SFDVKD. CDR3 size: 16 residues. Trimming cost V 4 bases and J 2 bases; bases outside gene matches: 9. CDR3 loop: CATSDPAGGNQETQYF. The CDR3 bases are TGTGCCACCAGTGACCCCGCCGGGGGGAATCAAGAGACCCAGTACTTC.

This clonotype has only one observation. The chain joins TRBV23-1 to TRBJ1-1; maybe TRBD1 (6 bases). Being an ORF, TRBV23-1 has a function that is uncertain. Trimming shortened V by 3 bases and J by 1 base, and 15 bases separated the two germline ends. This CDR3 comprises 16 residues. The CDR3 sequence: CASSHRTDNPNTEAFF. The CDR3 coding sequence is TGCGCCAGCAGTCATCGGACAGATAACCCGAACACTGAAGCTTTCTTT.

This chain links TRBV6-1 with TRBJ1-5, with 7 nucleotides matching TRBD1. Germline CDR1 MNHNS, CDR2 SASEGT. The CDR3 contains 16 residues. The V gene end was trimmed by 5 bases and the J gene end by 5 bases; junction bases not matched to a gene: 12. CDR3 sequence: CASSPQGLGVYQPQHF. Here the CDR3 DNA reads TGTGCCAGCAGTCCACAGGGGCTTGGGGTCTATCAGCCCCAGCATTTT.

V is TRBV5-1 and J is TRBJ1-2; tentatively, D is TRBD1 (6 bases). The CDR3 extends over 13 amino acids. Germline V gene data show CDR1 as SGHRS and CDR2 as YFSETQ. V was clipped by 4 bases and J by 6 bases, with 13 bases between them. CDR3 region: CASSPGGANGYTF. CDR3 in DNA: TGCGCCAGCAGCCCGGGGGGGGCTAATGGCTACACCTTC.

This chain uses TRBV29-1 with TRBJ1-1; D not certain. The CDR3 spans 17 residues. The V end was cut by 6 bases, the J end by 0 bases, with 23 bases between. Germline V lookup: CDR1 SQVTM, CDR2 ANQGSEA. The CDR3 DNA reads TGCAGCGTCTACGAGTACCCCCCTGGAGCGATGAACACTGAAGCTTTCTTT. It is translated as CSVYEYPPGAMNTEAFF.

The CDR3 reads CASSQGVYEKLFF. CDR3 nucleotides: TGTGCCAGCAGCCAAGGGGTGTATGAAAAACTGTTTTTT. V and J are TRBV14 and TRBJ1-4; D remains ambiguous. Germline CDR1 is SGHDN and CDR2 is FVKESK. The CDR3 totals 13 residues. V gave up 1 base and J gave up 6 bases, with 6 bases separating them.